This T cell receptor (beta chain) stems from a study of blood T cell repertoires in COVID-19. Study-wide background: PBMCs, B-cell-depleted T cells, or T cells provided the cDNA or gDNA that made up the material.

Assay: immunoSEQ multiplex PCR; the TCRdb copy retains only in-frame clones and omits some. The sample includes over 200,000 clones, roughly 89% seen only once; the top ten take approximately 9%. CDR1 is MGHRA, CDR2 YSYEKL, per germline. V lost 4 bases and J lost 1; bases outside the gene matches: 5. This CDR3 comprises 16 residues. Donors were grouped by their self-reported clinical history. Input material: PBMCs or T cells enriched from blood (not recorded which). The TCR was taken from a man in his forties who had recovered from COVID-19. This chain connects TRBV4-1 to TRBJ1-1; TRBD1 agrees at 11 bases. The CDR3 region is CASSLGTGGRNTEAFF. As DNA, the CDR3 is TGCGCCAGCAGCCTCGGGACAGGGGGTCGGAACACTGAAGCTTTCTTT.